The 17 T cell receptor beta chains below all came from one sample that was sequenced in a study of T-cell memory formation after mild COVID-19. TCRdb re-called the 5' RACE reads with MiXCR, one entry per CDR3 protein. The sample includes some 600,000 distinct CDR3 sequences, 17% seen only once; the top ten take about 7.4%. Sequenced input: PBMCs or a T cell subset sorted from them (not recorded which). The source of these receptors is an adult woman who had mild COVID-19 (a few samples of this study predate the infection). Cell type and time point are not known.

This clonotype was counted many times. The J gene is TRBJ2-5, the V gene TRBV6-5; no clear D gene. The CDR3 contains 10 residues. Germline V gives CDR1 MNHEY, CDR2 SVGAGI. The ends were cut back, 8 bases at V and 5 bases at J, with 6 bases in the middle. CDR3 DNA: TGTGCCAGCGGATTGGAGACCCAGTACTTC. Translating gives CASGLETQYF.

The chain joins TRBV24-1 to TRBJ2-7, with a weak D call TRBD1 (6 bases). The CDR3 consists of 14 residues. V shed 0 bases and J shed 4 bases, with 9 bases lying between them. The germline V gene encodes CDR1 KGHDR and CDR2 SFDVKD. CDR3 coding DNA: TGTGCCACCAGTGATTTGGACAGGCCGTACGAGCAGTACTTC. This gives the protein CATSDLDRPYEQYF.

The chain uses TRBV7-2 and TRBJ1-1, with 9 positions matching TRBD1. The V segment lost 5 bases and the J segment 1 base; nucleotides outside the gene matches: 5. This CDR3 is built from 15 residues. The germline gives CDR1 SGHTA, CDR2 FQGNSA. The CDR3 DNA follows: TGTGCCAGCAGCCGCTGGACAGGGGAGAACACTGAAGCTTTCTTT. Translated: CASSRWTGENTEAFF.

This chain uses TRBV29-1 with TRBJ1-3; 10 bases map to TRBD1. V gave up 3 bases and J gave up 2 bases; unmatched junction bases: 4. This CDR3 comprises 15 residues. Per the germline V gene, CDR1 is SQVTM and CDR2 is ANQGSEA. The CDR3 DNA reads as TGCAGCGTTGAGGGACAGGGGTGGACTGGAAACACCATATATTTT. Translating it yields CSVEGQGWTGNTIYF.

This clonotype was seen a few times. J is TRBJ2-7 and V is TRBV3-1, with 11 nucleotides matching TRBD2. Looked up from germline, CDR1 is LGHDT and CDR2 is YNNKEL (reference sequence). V trimming: 4 bases; J trimming: 3 bases; junction bases outside the gene matches: 11. The CDR3 extends over 17 amino acids. The CDR3 nucleotides read TGTGCCAGCAGCCTGCGTCTCCCCGGGACTAGCGGCTACGAGCAGTACTTC. This translates into CASSLRLPGTSGYEQYF.

This clonotype was counted ten times or more. The chain links TRBV7-9 to TRBJ1-3; D is possibly TRBD1 (5 bases). V dropped 3 bases and J dropped 6 bases, with 12 bases sitting between them. The CDR3 is 14 residues long. Per the germline V gene, CDR1 is SEHNR and CDR2 is FQNEAQ (reference sequence). CDR3 DNA sequence: TGTGCCAGCAGCTTGACCGGGGGAGAAAACACCATATATTTT. Protein sequence: CASSLTGGENTIYF.

Points on this clonotype: This clone may be a read error of a much larger clone one base away. In DNA form, the CDR3 reads TGTGCCAGCAGCACCCTGTCCTCCAATGAGCAGTTCTTC. Its translation: CASSTLSSNEQFF. The chain links TRBV12-3 or TRBV12-4 to TRBJ2-1; D remains unclear. There are 13 residues in the CDR3.

This clonotype was observed at least ten times. V gene TRBV4-1 combines with J gene TRBJ1-1; D remains unclear. Trimming removed 0 bases at V and 1 base at J, with 6 bases between. This CDR3 contains 14 residues. The germline CDR1 and CDR2 sequences are MGHRA and YSYEKL. The CDR3 nucleotides read TGCGCCAGCAGCCAAGAGCGGGGGAACACTGAAGCTTTCTTT. Residues: CASSQERGNTEAFF.

This sequence joins TRBV19 and TRBJ2-1; no firm D call. The V and J ends lost 3 bases and 8 bases respectively, with 14 bases between them. CDR3 length: 14 amino acids. Germline CDR1 and CDR2: LNHDA and SQIVND (reference sequence). In nucleotides, the CDR3 is TGTGCCAGTAGTATTTGGGTTGTTGGGTATGAGCAGTTCTTC. As protein: CASSIWVVGYEQFF.

The chain has TRBV20-1 and TRBJ1-5; 10 bases agree with TRBD1. Losses at the gene ends were 0 bases for V and 4 bases for J; bases not matched to a gene: 6. CDR3 length equals 16 residues. The germline V gene has CDR1 DFQATT and CDR2 SNEGSKA (reference sequence). In nucleotides, the CDR3 is TGCAGTGCTAGAGAGACAGGGGGCCGGAAAAATCAGCCCCAGCATTTT. This codes for CSARETGGRKNQPQHF.

The V call is TRBV20-1, the J call TRBJ1-5; a possible D gene is TRBD1 (6 bases). V lost 0 bases to trimming and J lost 4 bases, with 10 bases between them. The CDR3 spans 14 residues. Germline CDR1 and CDR2: DFQATT and SNEGSKA (reference sequence). CDR3 bases: TGCAGTGCTAGAGATAAAGGGGGAAATCAGCCCCAGCATTTT. Translating it yields CSARDKGGNQPQHF.

The chain has TRBV4-3 and TRBJ2-3; 8 positions match TRBD2. The length of the CDR3 is 14 residues. Per the germline V gene, CDR1 is LGHNA and CDR2 is YSLEER. The V and J ends lost 3 bases and 6 bases, in that order; junction bases with no gene match: 5. Here the CDR3 reads CASSQRAGDDTQYF. CDR3 DNA sequence: TGCGCCAGCAGCCAGAGAGCGGGAGACGATACGCAGTATTTT.

V and J are TRBV12-3 or TRBV12-4 and TRBJ2-1, with 14 bases aligning to TRBD2. This CDR3 is 19 amino acids long. The V gene end was trimmed by 0 bases and the J gene end by 4 bases; junction bases not matched to a gene: 8. CDR3 region: CASSLAEGLAGELYNEQFF. CDR3 DNA sequence: TGTGCCAGCAGTTTAGCGGAGGGACTAGCGGGAGAACTATACAATGAGCAGTTCTTC.

This clonotype has just a few counts. The J gene is TRBJ2-5, the V gene TRBV7-9; TRBD1 might be the D (5 bases). The length of the CDR3 is 15 residues. V was clipped by 1 base and J by 3 bases, with 12 bases between them. The germline V gene has CDR1 SEHNR and CDR2 FQNEAQ (reference sequence). CDR3 sequence reads: CASSLEGRPEETQYF. CDR3 DNA sequence: TGTGCCAGCAGCTTAGAGGGGCGCCCTGAAGAGACCCAGTACTTC. The full variable domain, with the rest looked up from reference TRBV7-9 and TRBJ2-5, is DTGVSQNPRHKITKRGQNVTFRCDPISEHNRLYWYRQTLGQGPEFLTYFQNEAQLEKSRLLSDRFSAERPKGSFSTLEIQRTEQGDSAMYLCASSLEGRPEETQYFGPGTRLLVL.

J is TRBJ2-5 and V is TRBV20-1; either TRBD1 or TRBD2 may fit D (5 bases each). In germline, CDR1 is DFQATT, CDR2 SNEGSKA (reference sequence). Trimming pared 7 bases from V and 0 bases from J, leaving 15 bases between. The CDR3 has 14 amino acids. This CDR3 reads CSVRGAANQETQYF. The CDR3 DNA reads as TGCAGTGTACGAGGGGCCGCAAACCAAGAGACCCAGTACTTC.

This clonotype was seen ten or more times. The chain recombines TRBV5-1 with TRBJ2-7; TRBD2 agrees at 13 bases. Germline lookup yields CDR1 SGHRS and CDR2 YFSETQ. This CDR3 spans 15 amino acids. With V trimmed by 4 bases and J by 3 bases, 4 bases remained unmatched. CDR3 in DNA: TGCGCCAGCAGCCCAGGGACTAGCGGGAACTACGAGCAGTACTTC. Translating gives CASSPGTSGNYEQYF.

This chain links TRBV6-5 with TRBJ1-1; 11 bases map to TRBD1. Trimming took 0 bases from V and 4 from J; bases not matched to a gene: 16. CDR1 and CDR2 (germline): MNHEY, SVGAGI. There are 20 residues in the CDR3. CDR3 protein: CASSYSIGAYPGTGGTEAFF. The CDR3 DNA sequence: TGTGCCAGCAGTTACTCGATCGGGGCCTATCCCGGGACAGGGGGCACTGAAGCTTTCTTT.